Listed here are 20 T cell receptor beta chains from one sample, sequenced in a study of blood T cell repertoires in COVID-19. Here immunoSEQ multiplex PCR was the method, and the copy in TCRdb shows in-frame clones only, minus some. The data hold more than 150,000 clones, with around 79% observed a single time. Sequenced input: peripheral blood. The receptors were sampled from a man over 45 who had recovered from COVID-19.

This clone occurred once. The V call is TRBV5-1, the J call TRBJ2-7; 8 bases line up with TRBD2. The J segment lost 2 bases and the V segment lost 5 bases, leaving 9 bases of the junction unmatched. Germline values: CDR1 SGHRS, CDR2 YFSETQ. This CDR3 contains 15 residues. The DNA of the CDR3 is TGCGCCAGCAGAGAAGGTAGCGGGGTTACCTACGAGCAGTACTTC. It encodes CASREGSGVTYEQYF.

The V gene is TRBV11-1, the J gene TRBJ2-5, with D perhaps TRBD2 (5 bases). The CDR3 is 13 amino acids. The V gene's germline CDR1 is SGHAT and CDR2 FQDESV (reference sequence). Trimming stripped 3 bases from V and 1 base from J, with 6 bases between. CDR3 DNA sequence: TGTGCCAGCAGCTTGAGGGTCCAAGAGACCCAGTACTTC. This sequence encodes CASSLRVQETQYF.

This clone occurred a few times. V usage is TRBV7-3 and J usage is TRBJ2-2; 10 nucleotides align to TRBD2. This CDR3 has 17 residues. Germline trimming cut 1 base from V and 1 base from J; bases unmatched to any gene: 3. The germline CDR1 and CDR2 sequences are SGHTA and FQGTGA. CDR3 in amino acids: CASSLNVAGGNTGELFF. CDR3 nucleotides: TGTGCCAGCAGCTTAAATGTAGCGGGAGGGAACACCGGGGAGCTGTTTTTT.

Comments on this clone: Within the sample, other DNA sequences also encode this same CDR3. The genes are TRBV29-1 and TRBJ2-3; possible D gene TRBD1, 6 bases. From germline, CDR1 is SQVTM and CDR2 ANQGSEA. This CDR3 spans 13 amino acids. The V end lost 3 bases, the J end lost 1 base, and 8 bases lay between the germline ends. The CDR3 sequence: CSVESGGTDTQYF. CDR3 bases: TGCAGCGTTGAGTCAGGGGGCACAGATACGCAGTATTTT.

The chain combines TRBV7-2 with TRBJ2-5, with D possibly matching TRBD2 (6 bases). V was trimmed by 5 bases and J by 0 bases, leaving 10 bases between them. Per germline, CDR1 SGHTA and CDR2 FQGNSA. There are 14 residues in the CDR3. The CDR3, as DNA: TGTGCCAGCAGCGAGACTAGAGACCAAGAGACCCAGTACTTC. Amino acid sequence: CASSETRDQETQYF. Full variable domain (remainder filled in from reference TRBV7-2 and TRBJ2-5): GAGVSQSPSNKVTEKGKDVELRCDPISGHTALYWYRQSLGQGLEFLIYFQGNSAPDKSGLPSDRFSAERTGGSVSTLTIQRTQQEDSAVYLCASSETRDQETQYFGPGTRLLVL.

The rearrangement joins TRBV13 to TRBJ1-1, with D maybe TRBD1 (6 bases). Germline V gene data show CDR1 as PRHDT and CDR2 as FYEKMQ (reference sequence). V lost 0 bases and J 4 bases, leaving 9 bases between the germline ends. The CDR3 runs to 14 residues. As DNA, the CDR3 is TGTGCCAGCAGCTTAGGACAGGGTTCCACTGAAGCTTTCTTT. It encodes CASSLGQGSTEAFF.

The DNA for the CDR3 is TGTGCCAGCAGCCAAACAGGGCCCTGGTATGGCTACACCTTC. Its protein is CASSQTGPWYGYTF. V usage is TRBV6-5 and J usage is TRBJ1-2, with a weak D call TRBD1 (6 bases). Germline V gene lookup returns CDR1 MNHEY and CDR2 SVGAGI. Trimming pared 6 bases from V and 5 bases from J, leaving 16 bases between. This CDR3 contains 14 residues.

This chain joins TRBV2 and TRBJ1-5, with 8 nucleotides matching TRBD1. Unmatched junction bases numbered 6, after V lost 7 bases and J lost 7 bases. The germline gives CDR1 SNHLY, CDR2 FYNNEI. The CDR3 covers 13 residues. As DNA, the CDR3 is TGTGCCAGCAAAAAGACAGGGGCCCAGCCCCAGCATTTT. Translation gives CASKKTGAQPQHF.

This clone showed up just a few times. V and J are TRBV18 and TRBJ1-1; TRBD1 agrees at 7 bases. V was pared by 6 bases and J by 5 bases, with 9 bases of the junction left unmatched. Germline V gene lookup returns CDR1 KGHSH and CDR2 LQKENI. CDR3 length equals 14 residues. The CDR3 loop is CASSLNRGETEAFF. As DNA, the CDR3 is TGTGCCAGCTCGCTCAACAGGGGAGAGACTGAAGCTTTCTTT. Drawing the rest from reference TRBV18 and TRBJ1-1, the complete variable domain is NAGVMQNPRHLVRRRGQEARLRCSPMKGHSHVYWYRQLPEEGLKFMVYLQKENIIDESGMPKERFSAEFPKEGPSILRIQQVVRGDSAAYFCASSLNRGETEAFFGQGTRLTVV.

The chain combines TRBV3-1 (or the pseudogene TRBV3-2) with TRBJ2-7, with D perhaps matching TRBD1 (6 bases). V lost 0 bases, J lost 7 bases, and 25 bases lay in between. CDR1 is LGHDT, CDR2 YNNKEL, per germline (reference sequence). This CDR3 comprises 18 residues. As DNA, the CDR3 is TGTGCCAGCAGCCAAGATCGGACAGATTGTACGAATCGGCGAGAGCAGTACTTC. Translation: CASSQDRTDCTNRREQYF.

This sequence joins TRBV11-2 and TRBJ2-7; possibly TRBD1 for D (5 bases). The germline gives CDR1 SGHAT, CDR2 FQNNGV. With 1 base removed from V and 2 bases from J, the gap between germline ends came to 9 bases. This CDR3 spans 14 amino acids. CDR3 loop: CASSLGQGTYEQYF. The CDR3 nucleotides read TGTGCCAGCAGCTTAGGTCAGGGAACCTACGAGCAGTACTTC.

This chain uses TRBV18 with TRBJ2-7; 7 positions match TRBD2. Germline-derived CDR1 and CDR2 are KGHSH and LQKENI. With 1 base clipped from V and 5 bases from J, the junction kept 5 bases outside the gene matches. The CDR3 has 14 amino acids. The CDR3 DNA follows: TGTGCCAGCTCACCACTTGCGGGAGTCGACGAGCAGTACTTC. It translates to CASSPLAGVDEQYF.

This clone was seen only once. The chain employs TRBV10-2 and TRBJ2-1; D possibly corresponds to TRBD2 (5 bases). This CDR3 comprises 13 residues. Trimming took 2 bases from V and 8 from J, leaving 10 bases between them. Germline assignment: CDR1 WSHSY and CDR2 SAAADI. The CDR3 reads CASSEVALDEQFF. The CDR3 DNA is TGCGCCAGCAGTGAGGTAGCGCTGGATGAGCAGTTCTTC.

The sample holds a few counts of this clone. The genes are TRBV5-4 and TRBJ1-4; TRBD1 matches 7 bases. In germline, CDR1 is SGHNT, CDR2 YYREEE (reference sequence). Trimming took 4 bases from V and 2 from J; bases not matched to a gene: 8. The CDR3 sequence is 16 residues long. The CDR3: CASSPGGGGTNEKLFF. DNA for the CDR3: TGTGCCAGCAGCCCAGGAGGAGGGGGCACTAATGAAAAACTGTTTTTT.

The chain employs TRBV27 and TRBJ2-1; 15 bases align to TRBD2. This CDR3 spans 18 amino acids. In germline, CDR1 is MNHEY, CDR2 SMNVEV (reference sequence). The junction had 8 bases not matched to a gene; V was cut back by 2 bases and J by 6 bases. For the CDR3, the DNA is TGTGCCAGCAGTTTACTTGGGACTAGCGGGAGGACGGGCAATGAGCAGTTCTTC. Its translation: CASSLLGTSGRTGNEQFF.

The DNA of the CDR3 is TGTGCCAGCAGCGTAGCAGGACTAGCGAACTACGAGCAGTACTTC. Its protein product is CASSVAGLANYEQYF. The V and J genes are TRBV9 and TRBJ2-7; 9 bases line up with TRBD2. The CDR3 runs to 15 residues. CDR1 SGDLS and CDR2 YYNGEE come from the germline V gene. The junction had 4 bases not matched to a gene; V was cut back by 0 bases and J by 3 bases.

The gene calls are TRBV7-8 and TRBJ2-1; D ambiguous. The germline gives CDR1 SGHVS, CDR2 FQNEAQ. The CDR3 covers 14 residues. The V end lost 5 bases, the J end lost 3 bases, and 11 bases lay between the germline ends. CDR3 sequence: CASSLTLFYNEQFF. CDR3 coding DNA: TGTGCCAGCAGCCTTACATTATTCTACAATGAGCAGTTCTTC.

This clone was found a few times. The chain links TRBV7-3 to TRBJ1-5; perhaps TRBD1 as D (5 bases). V was cut by 6 bases and J by 7 bases, with 13 bases left in between. Germline CDR1 reads SGHTA; CDR2 reads FQGTGA. The CDR3 consists of 13 residues. The CDR3 loop is CASSLNGGQPQHF. In DNA form, the CDR3 reads TGTGCCAGCAGTCTCAACGGGGGACAGCCCCAGCATTTT.

The V call is TRBV10-3, the J call TRBJ1-2, with no clear D. With 1 base removed from V and 5 bases from J, the gap between germline ends came to 20 bases. Germline assignment: CDR1 ENHRY and CDR2 SYGVKD. The CDR3 is made up of 17 amino acids. This CDR3 is CAISEFKGARTTYGYTF. In DNA, the CDR3 is TGTGCCATCAGTGAGTTTAAAGGAGCTAGAACCACTTATGGCTACACCTTC.

V gene TRBV9 combines with J gene TRBJ1-1, with 8 bases lining up with TRBD1. The CDR3 covers 18 residues. Per the germline V gene, CDR1 is SGDLS and CDR2 is YYNGEE. V dropped 0 bases and J dropped 0; count of bases not matched to a gene: 10. CDR3 loop: CASSVALGTGILNTEAFF. CDR3 nucleotides: TGTGCCAGCAGCGTAGCTCTCGGGACAGGCATCCTGAACACTGAAGCTTTCTTT.